A selection of T cell receptor beta chains follows, all from one sample in a study of T-cell reconstitution after alpha-beta-depleted transplantation in children. MiXCR, run by TCRdb on the PCR reads, gives a single entry per CDR3 protein. The sample shows 300,000 to 350,000 distinct CDR3 sequences, about 16% of them seen only once. The sample consisted of PBMCs, mostly from graft donor cells, taken 360 days after TCRalphabeta/CD19-depleted stem cell transplant. All receptors derive from a male patient aged 2 to 9 who had a stem cell transplant for acute lymphoblastic leukemia, so the T cells may come from the graft donor. Both conserved end residues are part of each CDR3. A D gene is named only where the DNA matches it firmly. Clone size appears in some rows only: once, few, many, or a class for an expanded clone.

d_call	v_call	j_call	clone_size	cdr3_nt	cdr3_aa
TRBD1	TRBV12-3/TRBV12-4	TRBJ2-3	few	TGTGCCAGCAGGCTAGGACAGGGCACAGATACGCAGTATTTT	CASRLGQGTDTQYF
NA	TRBV29-1	TRBJ2-1	many	TGCAGCGTTGAAGCCCGTGAGTGGGAGCAGTTCTTC	CSVEAREWEQFF
TRBD2	TRBV3-1	TRBJ2-1	few	TGTGCCAGCAGCCGAGTATCCGGGACTAGCTTTCTATACAATGAGCAGTTCTTC	CASSRVSGTSFLYNEQFF
NA	TRBV7-9	TRBJ2-7	many	TGTGCCAGCAGCCCCCGGGACAAGTACGAGCAGTACTTC	CASSPRDKYEQYF
NA	TRBV29-1	TRBJ2-3	few	TGCAGCGTCCTAGGGGGTAGGACAGATACGCAGTATTTT	CSVLGGRTDTQYF
NA	TRBV20-1	TRBJ2-5	many	TGCAGTGCATGGACAGCCCAAGAGACCCAGTACTTC	CSAWTAQETQYF
NA	TRBV4-2	TRBJ2-1	NA	TGTGCCAGCAGCCAAGAAATGATGGACAGCTCCTACAATGAGCAGTTCTTC	CASSQEMMDSSYNEQFF
TRBD1	TRBV7-9	TRBJ2-7	few	TGTGCCAGCAGCTTAGCGAGGTACCAGGGGGCCCCCTACGAGCAGTACTTC	CASSLARYQGAPYEQYF
NA	TRBV28	TRBJ1-1	NA	TGTGCCAGCGATCCCGGTATGAACACTGAAGCTTTCTTT	CASDPGMNTEAFF
NA	TRBV29-1	TRBJ2-5	NA	TGCAGCGTTGAATCTAGCAGAAAAGAGACCCAGTACTTC	CSVESSRKETQYF
NA	TRBV2	TRBJ1-4	many	TGTGCCAGCAGTCCCACCCGTCCGTCGGCAACTAATGAAAAACTGTTTTTT	CASSPTRPSATNEKLFF
NA	TRBV19	TRBJ1-5	NA	TGTGCCAGTAGTATGCTGGCGACAGGTTTGACGACTTTCAATCAGCCCCAGCATTTT	CASSMLATGLTTFNQPQHF
TRBD1	TRBV10-3	TRBJ2-1	few	TGTGCCATCGGGGACAGGGGGTCCTACAATGAGCAGTTCTTC	CAIGDRGSYNEQFF
TRBD1	TRBV15	TRBJ2-4	NA	TGTGCCACCAGCAGATGGACAGGGGGCGAGACCATTCAGTACTTC	CATSRWTGGETIQYF
NA	TRBV6-2/TRBV6-3	TRBJ2-2	few	TGTGCCAGCACCGCGAAATTTAGCGTATACAAGGAGCTGTTTTTT	CASTAKFSVYKELFF
TRBD2	TRBV4-1	TRBJ2-1	few	TGCGCCAGCACTACTAGCGGATCCTACAATGAGCAGTTCTTC	CASTTSGSYNEQFF
NA	TRBV20-1	TRBJ2-2	few	TGCAGTGCTAGAGCGGTCGGGGAGCTGTTTTTT	CSARAVGELFF
NA	TRBV20-1	TRBJ1-5	NA	TGCAGTGCTAGGCTGGGCCCCAGTCAGCCCCAGCATTTT	CSARLGPSQPQHF
TRBD1	TRBV7-2	TRBJ1-6	few	TGTGCCAGCAGCTCACAGGGGGAATATAATTCACCCCTCCACTTT	CASSSQGEYNSPLHF
TRBD2	TRBV5-6	TRBJ2-5	NA	TGTGCCAGCAGTATGACTAGCGGGAGGTCAGAGACCCAGTACTTC	CASSMTSGRSETQYF
NA	TRBV6-5	TRBJ1-5	NA	TGTGCCAGCAGTTACGAGTTTCCACCTCAGCCCCAGCATTTT	CASSYEFPPQPQHF
NA	TRBV14	TRBJ1-1	many	TGTGCCACCAGCAGAGCCCTTAACACTGAAGCTTTCTTT	CATSRALNTEAFF
NA	TRBV25-1	TRBJ1-6	few	TGTGCCAGCAGTGAATGGCCCCTAGACCAGGGGAATTCACCCCTCCACTTT	CASSEWPLDQGNSPLHF
NA	TRBV20-1	TRBJ2-3	NA	TGCAGCGGCCTACGCGGGCCGAATAGCACAGATACGCAGTATTTT	CSGLRGPNSTDTQYF
NA	TRBV5-6	TRBJ2-7	few	TGTGCCAGCAGCCTGGCGAACTACGAGCAGTACTTC	CASSLANYEQYF
NA	TRBV5-6	TRBJ2-2	NA	TGTGCCAGCAGCTTGATGAGGGCGCGCGGCACCGGGGAGCTGTTTTTT	CASSLMRARGTGELFF
TRBD2	TRBV4-2	TRBJ2-1	NA	TGTGCCAGCAGCCAAGCACTAGCGCACTACAATGAGCAGTTCTTC	CASSQALAHYNEQFF
NA	TRBV5-1	TRBJ2-7	NA	TGCGCCAGCAGCTTGGGTGGACAATCCAACGAGCAGTACTTC	CASSLGGQSNEQYF
TRBD2	TRBV10-2	TRBJ2-7	few	TGCGCCAGCAGTGAGTCGGGCGGGAGGAGGTTCTACGAGCAGTACTTC	CASSESGGRRFYEQYF
TRBD2	TRBV7-6	TRBJ2-1	NA	TGTGCCAGCAGCTTAGCCCCGGGACTAGCGACATTCAATGAGCAGTTCTTC	CASSLAPGLATFNEQFF
NA	TRBV29-1	TRBJ2-5	few	TGCAGCGTTCTCGGGACACAAGAGACCCAGTACTTC	CSVLGTQETQYF
NA	TRBV29-1	TRBJ2-5	many	TGCAGCGTTTCAGGGGTAGAGACCCAGTACTTC	CSVSGVETQYF
NA	TRBV27	TRBJ2-7	few	TGTGCCAGCAGCCCAAGGTCAGAGGAAGAGCAGTACTTC	CASSPRSEEEQYF
TRBD1	TRBV20-1	TRBJ2-5	NA	TGCAGTGCGAGGGACAGCGAAGAGACCCAGTACTTC	CSARDSEETQYF
NA	TRBV3-1	TRBJ2-7	NA	TGTGCCAGCAGCCTCTTAAACTACGAGCAGTACTTC	CASSLLNYEQYF
TRBD2	TRBV9	TRBJ2-2	NA	TGTGCCAGCAGCCCCACCCAACTAGCGGGAGTAACCGGGGAGCTGTTTTTT	CASSPTQLAGVTGELFF
NA	TRBV12-3/TRBV12-4	TRBJ1-1	few	TGTGCCAGCAGTTTTCCTAGTCGGGGGGGCCTCACTGAAGCTTTCTTT	CASSFPSRGGLTEAFF
TRBD1	TRBV28	TRBJ2-7	many	TGTGCCAGCAGTCCTCCGGGACAGGGGTGGCACGAGCAGTACTTC	CASSPPGQGWHEQYF
TRBD1	TRBV29-1	TRBJ2-3	few	TGCAGCGTTGAAAGGTTGACAGGGGGCAGGTATTTT	CSVERLTGGRYF
NA	TRBV7-2	TRBJ2-7	NA	TGTGCCAGCAGCTTAGCTGTGGTCCCATCTAACGAGCAGTACTTC	CASSLAVVPSNEQYF
TRBD1	TRBV18	TRBJ1-1	NA	TGTGCCAGCTCACCTGCGGAGGGGGCGGGAACTGAAGCTTTCTTT	CASSPAEGAGTEAFF
NA	TRBV5-5	TRBJ2-1	few	TGTGCCAGCAGCTTGGGAGGCATACCTAATGAGCAGTTCTTC	CASSLGGIPNEQFF
TRBD2	TRBV9	TRBJ2-3	many	TGTGCCAGCAGCCCCCGCGCGGGAGGGGCGGCAGATACGCAGTATTTT	CASSPRAGGAADTQYF
NA	TRBV6-1	TRBJ1-4	few	TGTGCCAGCAGTGTTTTCGACAGTAATGAAAAACTGTTTTTT	CASSVFDSNEKLFF
NA	TRBV30	TRBJ1-6	many	TGTGCCTGGAGAAGCTCCTATAATTCACCCCTCCACTTT	CAWRSSYNSPLHF
TRBD1	TRBV19	TRBJ1-5	NA	TGTGCCAGTAGTACCGGGACAGGGAGCGGGCAGCCCCAGCATTTT	CASSTGTGSGQPQHF